This entry lists 19 T cell receptor beta chains sequenced from one sample in a study of blood T cells in healthy people across ages. Alongside a J-beta primer mix, a sample-barcoded 5' primer served in a second PCR lasting roughly 6 to 12 cycles. From the 5' RACE reads, TCRdb called clonotypes with MiXCR, one entry per CDR3 protein. Of 630,000 or so distinct CDR3 sequences in the sample, less than 40% were seen once. Sequenced sample: blood. The receptors originated from an elderly woman in good health.

This clonotype occurred many times. The CDR3 protein is CASSPMMTQLNTEAFF. In DNA, the CDR3 is TGCGCCAGCAGCCCGATGATGACACAACTGAACACTGAAGCTTTCTTT. This sequence joins TRBV5-1 and TRBJ1-1; D remains unclear. This CDR3 is built from 16 residues. Germline values: CDR1 SGHRS, CDR2 YFSETQ. V dropped 4 bases and J dropped 0 bases, with 16 bases sitting between them.

This clonotype has a handful of counts. This chain joins TRBV2 and TRBJ1-5; D is uncertain. V lost 7 bases to trimming and J lost 0 bases, with 7 bases between them. This CDR3 has 13 amino acids. Germline assignment: CDR1 SNHLY and CDR2 FYNNEI. The CDR3 loop reads CASTADSNQPQHF. CDR3 DNA sequence: TGTGCCAGCACGGCCGATAGCAATCAGCCCCAGCATTTT.

V gene TRBV30 combines with J gene TRBJ1-2; 9 nucleotides match TRBD1. CDR3 length equals 13 residues. The junction had 6 bases not matched to a gene; V was cut back by 7 bases and J by 3 bases. Germline V gene lookup returns CDR1 GTSNPN and CDR2 SVGIG (reference sequence). CDR3 nucleotide sequence: TGTGCCTCTCCGGGACAGGGATACTATGGCTACACCTTC. Translation gives CASPGQGYYGYTF. Variable domain in full (rest from reference TRBV30 and TRBJ1-2): SQTIHQWPATLVQPVGSPLSLECTVEGTSNPNLYWYRQAAGRGLQLLFYSVGIGQISSEVPQNLSASRPQDRQFILSSKKLLLSDSGFYLCASPGQGYYGYTFGSGTRLTVV.

The chain recombines TRBV12-3 or TRBV12-4 with TRBJ1-3, with 8 bases that match TRBD1. The CDR3 has 14 residues. V was pared by 6 bases and J by 2 bases, with 3 bases of the junction left unmatched. CDR3 residues: CASRETGAGNTIYF. In DNA form, the CDR3 reads TGTGCCAGCAGGGAGACAGGGGCTGGAAACACCATATATTTT.

This clonotype was picked up a small number of times. The gene calls are TRBV7-2 and TRBJ2-2, with D maybe TRBD1 (5 bases). Trimming took off 5 bases at V and 2 bases at J, with 6 bases between the two ends. The CDR3 is made up of 13 amino acids. The germline V gene has CDR1 SGHTA and CDR2 FQGNSA. The CDR3 nucleotides read TGTGCCAGCAGCGACAGAAACACCGGGGAGCTGTTTTTT. Translation gives CASSDRNTGELFF.

As concerns this clonotype: Since a much larger clone is just one base distant, this may be a read error. This chain uses TRBV21-1 with TRBJ2-1; the listed D gene, TRBD1, was not tested against the DNA. TRBV21-1 is designated a pseudogene. CDR3 length: 13 residues. CDR3 in DNA: TGTGCCGGCGACCGGGCAGGGGGGTATGAGCAGGTCTTC. Its translation: CAGDRAGGYEQVF.

Many counts were recorded for this clonotype. V gene TRBV5-4 combines with J gene TRBJ1-2; 7 bases align to TRBD1. This CDR3 contains 14 residues. The V segment lost 1 base and the J segment 5 bases; nucleotides outside the gene matches: 5. Germline CDR1 is SGHNT and CDR2 is YYREEE (reference sequence). The CDR3 sequence: CASSLSGQTYGYTF. The CDR3 DNA follows: TGTGCCAGCAGCTTGTCGGGACAGACTTATGGCTACACCTTC.

Remarks on this clonotype: A much larger clone lies one base from this, so it may be a read error. V gene TRBV10-3 combines with J gene TRBJ1-5; D perhaps matches TRBD1 (5 bases). The germline V gene has CDR1 ENHRY and CDR2 SYGVKD. The CDR3 has 13 amino acids. The CDR3 nucleotides read TGTGCCACCTCAGTGGGGGATAGTCAGCCCCTGCATTTT. Its translation: CATSVGDSQPLHF.

Regarding this clonotype: One end of the junction is discordant with germline, which a read error may explain. V gene TRBV12-3 or TRBV12-4 combines with J gene TRBJ2-6, with D tentatively TRBD1 (6 bases). The CDR3 extends over 14 amino acids. The CDR3 DNA follows: TGTGCCAGCAGTTTGGGGGCCGGGGTCAACGTCCTGACTTTC. This gives the protein CASSLGAGVNVLTF.

Many counts were recorded for this clonotype. The V and J genes are TRBV6-6 and TRBJ2-5; the match to TRBD2 covers 11 bases. Germline V CDR1 and CDR2: MNHNY, SVGAGI (reference sequence). CDR3 length equals 16 residues. Trimming at V came to 2 bases and at J to 3 bases, leaving 5 bases not matched to a gene. CDR3 nucleotides: TGTGCCAGCAGTTACCCGTCGGGACTAGCGGAAGAGACCCAGTACTTC. Residues: CASSYPSGLAEETQYF.

This clonotype was found many times. This chain links TRBV29-1 with TRBJ2-7, with TRBD2 as a possible D gene (6 bases). The CDR3 spans 13 residues. The V and J ends lost 2 bases and 7 bases respectively, with 15 bases between them. Germline V CDR1 and CDR2: SQVTM, ANQGSEA. The CDR3: CSVEWRDPREQYF. The CDR3 region has the DNA TGCAGCGTTGAATGGCGGGACCCGAGGGAGCAGTACTTC.

In its sample, this clonotype was seen a few times. A read error may be the cause here, since a much bigger clone is one base away. The rearrangement uses TRBV5-1 and TRBJ2-6, with a possible D match to TRBD1 (5 bases). This CDR3 is built from 20 residues. Germline values: CDR1 SGHRS, CDR2 YFSETQ. The CDR3 loop is CTSSLALQAVSLSGANVLTF. The CDR3 DNA is TGCACCAGCAGCTTGGCCTTACAGGCTGTATCCCTGTCTGGGGCCAACGTCCTGACTTTC.

This clonotype was recorded many times. The chain couples TRBV6-5 to TRBJ1-2; 9 positions match TRBD1. The CDR3 length is 14 residues. The ends lost 5 bases at V and 0 bases at J; junction bases unmatched: 1. Germline V gives CDR1 MNHEY, CDR2 SVGAGI. The CDR3 region has the DNA TGTGCCAGCAGTCGGACAGGGGCTAACTATGGCTACACCTTC. Translated, it gives CASSRTGANYGYTF.

The V gene is TRBV7-3, the J gene TRBJ2-3; 10 bases fit TRBD2. The CDR3 is made up of 17 amino acids. Trimming cost V 2 bases and J 2 bases; bases outside gene matches: 7. The germline V gene has CDR1 SGHTA and CDR2 FQGTGA. The CDR3 coding sequence is TGTGCCAGCAGCTTAGGGCCTAGCGGGGGATACACAGATACGCAGTATTTT. This gives the protein CASSLGPSGGYTDTQYF.

This clonotype occurred many times. The CDR3 loop reads CASSQDRGATEAFF. The CDR3 DNA sequence: TGTGCCAGCAGCCAAGATCGCGGGGCCACTGAAGCTTTCTTT. The chain combines TRBV4-2 with TRBJ1-1, with a possible D match to TRBD1 (5 bases). Germline CDR1 and CDR2: LGHNA and YNFKEQ. The CDR3 is 14 residues long. Trimming pared 0 bases from V and 4 bases from J, leaving 9 bases between.

Concerning this clonotype: A junction end diverges from the germline sequence, so it may reflect a read error. V is TRBV30 and J is TRBJ1-4; 7 bases fit TRBD1. CDR1 GTSNPN and CDR2 SVGIG come from the germline V gene (reference sequence). This CDR3 is 15 amino acids long. The CDR3 nucleotides are TGTGCCTGGAACACTTTGGGGGACAGACGTGAAAAACGGTTTTTT. Encoded protein: CAWNTLGDRREKRFF.

The rearrangement uses TRBV10-2 and TRBJ2-3; D remains unclear. V was clipped by 6 bases and J by 4 bases, with 11 bases between them. CDR1 is WSHSY, CDR2 SAAADI, per germline. CDR3 length equals 13 residues. This chain's CDR3 is CASSAQQADTQYF. The CDR3 DNA sequence: TGCGCCAGCAGCGCGCAACAAGCAGATACGCAGTATTTT.

The chain joins TRBV7-2 to TRBJ2-4, with D possibly matching TRBD2 (6 bases). Germline CDR1 SGHTA, CDR2 FQGNSA. V lost 5 bases, J lost 8 bases, and 16 bases lay in between. The CDR3 runs to 14 residues. For the CDR3, the DNA is TGTGCCAGCAGCCCCGGGCGGGGTTCACACATTCAGTACTTC. This gives the protein CASSPGRGSHIQYF.

Turning to this clonotype: A read error may explain this, as a much larger clone is one base away. This chain joins TRBV6-2 or TRBV6-3 and TRBJ2-5, with a possible D match to TRBD2 (6 bases). This CDR3 comprises 12 residues. V lost 8 bases, J lost 11 bases, and 18 bases lay in between. CDR1 is MNHEY and CDR2 is SVGEGT in the germline V gene. CDR3 DNA: TGTGCCAGCCGCCCGGACTACTACGGGCAGTACTTC. This codes for CASRPDYYGQYF.